This TCR beta chain was documented in a study of monozygotic twins with inflammatory bowel disease (dated by TCRdb to between 2017 and 2020). With respect to the entire study: The full study comprised some 30 monozygotic twin pairs: nine German pairs (four IBD-concordant, five IBD-discordant) and 19 IBD-discordant Danish pairs. Within discordant pairs, disease-associated traits were sought mainly by comparing IBD patients with their genetically identical healthy co-twins. Each individual had, on average, about 151 000 unique TCRalpha sequences and 181 000 unique TCRbeta sequences available for analysis. Overall study results and their limits: TCRbeta repertoire diversity, by inverse Simpson index, was decreased in IBD patients compared with their healthy co-twins. No single strong signal or clonotype linked to IBD turned up in the results, so the idea that one exists was not supported. IBD patients shared fewer clonotypes with other individuals than healthy twins did, most markedly in patients showing signs of disease activity. Repertoire similarity did not differ between concordant and discordant twins, which could be due to limited statistical power. The analysis was unable to tell apart different T cell subtypes. Differing immunosuppressive treatments among patients may have added background noise and inter-individual variability to the repertoires.

CDR3 length: 14 amino acids, cysteine to phenylalanine. The entry carries no DNA sequence. CDR1 and CDR2 were assigned from the germline V gene as SGHRS and YFSETQ. From each donor, an approximately 2.5 ml peripheral blood sample was collected into PAXgene tubes and stored at -80 degrees C. Total RNA was isolated from whole blood with the PAXgene blood miRNA kit on an automated QIAcube, without T cell sorting. Peripheral blood from monozygotic twin pairs who were concordant or discordant for inflammatory bowel disease underwent deep TCRalpha and TCRbeta repertoire profiling using unique molecular barcoding. Smoking habits were recorded for all twin pairs, with individuals classified as current, former or never smokers. For this clonotype: What antigen it recognizes has not been identified.

Libraries were built with 5' RACE. The input for every TCR library was roughly 4,000 ng of total RNA. cDNA was synthesized with SMARTScribe reverse transcriptase in eight separate reactions per sample. Unique molecular identifiers containing a 6-nucleotide sample barcode were introduced through template switching during cDNA synthesis. Two nested PCRs of roughly 16 and 10 cycles amplified the TCRalpha and TCRbeta cDNA, and bead purification followed each PCR. Before amplification, the cDNA was treated with uracil DNA-glycosylase and purified using the QIAquick PCR purification kit. The second PCR added Illumina TruSeq-compatible adapters along with sample-specific barcodes. Library quality and concentration were assessed using TapeStation and Qubit, and about 4.7 ng of each library was pooled. Sequencing of the pooled libraries was done on an Illumina HiSeq2500 single-index Rapid Run using custom sequencing primers and 2 x 100 bp reads. On the study's bioinformatics: MiGEC version 1.2.6 was used for UMI-based consensus assembly, which corrected PCR and sequencing errors. MiXCR version 2.1.1 handled V(D)J alignment, clonotype assembly and CDR3 extraction. To normalise gene usage, clonotype sharing and MAIT/NKT TCR abundance, the analysis used the top 1000, 10 000 and 20 000 clonotypes per sample. After downsampling to 27 000 UMIs, diversity was calculated as the inverse Simpson index using the vegan R package. Statistical testing used paired Mann-Whitney U tests on the discordant twin pairs and applied Benjamini-Hochberg correction for multiple testing. Based on TCRdb reprocessing of the reads, there is one entry per CDR3 protein sequence, and DNA is missing. These V and J calls derive from TCRdb rather than the authors' analysis. The sample has 200,000 to 250,000 distinct CDR3 sequences on record. 1.5% to 2% of the sample goes to the ten largest clones.

Material: blood. The TCR was taken from a human donor with ulcerative colitis or Crohn's disease, or a healthy co-twin of an affected twin (not recorded which). Recombination linked TRBV5-1 to TRBJ1-2. The CDR3 protein is CASSLAGIDYGYTF.